Shown below are 14 T cell receptor beta chains from a single sample sequenced in a study of T cells in Graves' hyperthyroidism and ophthalmopathy. Amplification of TCR beta CDR3 regions was performed using RNA transcripts as template. The HTBI primer set served for first-round RT-PCR of the TCR CDR3. A single record per CDR3 protein comes from TCRdb applying MiXCR to the multiplex PCR reads. The sample holds 550,000 to 700,000 distinct CDR3 sequences, roughly 14% seen once. Source material: blood. The receptors come from a woman aged 40-49 years with Graves' ophthalmopathy.

This clonotype has only one observation. The chain links TRBV28 to TRBJ2-7; 7 nucleotides line up with TRBD1. The ends lost 7 bases at V and 1 base at J; junction bases unmatched: 10. CDR1 is MDHEN and CDR2 is SYDVKM in the germline V gene. The CDR3 loop spans 15 amino acids. The DNA of the CDR3 is TGTGCCAGCAATCCCCCACAGGGGTATTCCTACGAGCAGTACTTC. Protein: CASNPPQGYSYEQYF.

This clonotype showed up many times. This rearrangement joins TRBV2 to TRBJ2-4; TRBD1 or TRBD2 may be the D gene (6 bases each). Germline V gene sequence: CDR1 SNHLY, CDR2 FYNNEI. Trimming took off 7 bases at V and 1 base at J, with 11 bases between the two ends. The CDR3 extends over 14 amino acids. This CDR3 reads CASIEGGAKNIQYF. The CDR3 nucleotides read TGTGCCAGCATCGAGGGGGGTGCCAAAAACATTCAGTACTTC. Using reference TRBV2 and TRBJ2-4 for the parts outside the CDR3, the full variable domain is EPEVTQTPSHQVTQMGQEVILRCVPISNHLYFYWYRQILGQKVEFLVSFYNNEISEKSEIFDDQFSVERPDGSNFTLKIRSTKLEDSAMYFCASIEGGAKNIQYFGAGTRLSVL.

This clonotype occurred many times. The chain couples TRBV20-1 to TRBJ2-7; 7 nucleotides match TRBD1. The J segment lost 7 bases and the V segment lost 3 bases, leaving 9 bases of the junction unmatched. The CDR3 is 13 amino acids. CDR1 and CDR2 from the germline V gene are DFQATT and SNEGSKA (reference sequence). The CDR3 DNA sequence: TGCAGTGCTAGGGAGGACAGGACGTCGGAGCAGTACTTC. Its protein product is CSAREDRTSEQYF.

This chain uses TRBV11-2 with TRBJ2-7, with TRBD1 matching 9 bases. Losses at the gene ends were 4 bases for V and 6 bases for J; bases not matched to a gene: 10. This CDR3 is built from 15 residues. Germline CDR1 SGHAT, CDR2 FQNNGV. The CDR3 nucleotides are TGTGCCAGCAGCTCTCGACCCGGGACAGGGACCGAGCAGTACTTC. Translation: CASSSRPGTGTEQYF.

This clonotype was seen only a few times. The chain has TRBV2 and TRBJ1-2; 8 bases line up with TRBD1. The CDR3 loop spans 13 amino acids. In germline, CDR1 is SNHLY, CDR2 FYNNEI. The V segment lost 6 bases and the J segment 8 bases; nucleotides outside the gene matches: 8. The chain's CDR3 is CASRVQQGGGYTF. Written as DNA, the CDR3 is TGTGCCAGCAGGGTACAACAGGGGGGCGGCTACACCTTC.

This clonotype was observed many times. The chain joins TRBV28 to TRBJ2-7; 7 bases are shared with TRBD2. This CDR3 has 14 residues. The V and J ends lost 3 bases and 1 base, in that order; junction bases with no gene match: 3. Looked up from germline, CDR1 is MDHEN and CDR2 is SYDVKM. CDR3 loop: CASSFRTRSYEQYF. As DNA, the CDR3 is TGTGCCAGCAGTTTCCGGACTAGGTCCTACGAGCAGTACTTC.

This clonotype showed up many times. V and J are TRBV6-5 and TRBJ1-5; TRBD1 might be the D (5 bases). V was shortened by 6 bases and J by 3 bases, with 15 bases between the two germline ends. The CDR3 extends over 15 amino acids. In germline, CDR1 is MNHEY, CDR2 SVGAGI. The CDR3 sequence is CASSSGRIFNQPQHF. DNA for the CDR3: TGTGCCAGCAGCTCGGGACGGATATTCAATCAGCCCCAGCATTTT.

In its sample, this clonotype was seen many times. The V gene is TRBV20-1, the J gene TRBJ2-7; possibly TRBD1 for D (6 bases). Trimming removed 5 bases at V and 4 bases at J, with 15 bases between. From germline, CDR1 is DFQATT and CDR2 SNEGSKA (reference sequence). CDR3 length: 13 amino acids. The CDR3 reads CSARLRRGYEQYF. CDR3 DNA: TGCAGTGCTCGACTTCGTAGGGGGTACGAGCAGTACTTC.

This clonotype was counted many times. The chain combines TRBV6-1 with TRBJ2-7; weak D call: TRBD2 (5 bases). Germline CDR1 MNHNS, CDR2 SASEGT. V gave up 6 bases and J gave up 4 bases, with 16 bases separating them. The CDR3 has 14 amino acids. The CDR3 DNA follows: TGTGCCAGCAGAACCGGGAACGCTAGATACGAGCAGTACTTC. This gives the protein CASRTGNARYEQYF.

This rearrangement joins TRBV7-9 to TRBJ2-4; 11 bases align to TRBD1. The CDR3 spans 15 residues. V dropped 7 bases and J dropped 3; count of bases not matched to a gene: 5. CDR1 is SEHNR, CDR2 FQNEAQ, per germline (reference sequence). Here the CDR3 reads CASIQGTGGKNIQYF. The DNA for the CDR3 is TGTGCCAGCATCCAAGGGACAGGGGGCAAAAACATTCAGTACTTC.

A note on this clonotype: A much larger clone differs from this one at a single base, so this may be a read error. This chain connects TRBV28 to TRBJ2-7, with D perhaps matching TRBD1 (5 bases). The CDR3 extends over 14 amino acids. Trimming took 6 bases from V and 2 from J, leaving 14 bases between them. CDR1 is MDHEN and CDR2 is SYDVKM in the germline V gene. The CDR3 loop reads CASRRGNNPYEQYF. For the CDR3, the DNA is TGTGCCAGCAGAAGGGGCAATAACCCCTACGAGCAGTACTTC.

The chain has TRBV6-5 and TRBJ2-7; D not certain. V gave up 0 bases and J gave up 2 bases, with 11 bases separating them. The CDR3 totals 15 residues. Germline CDR1 and CDR2: MNHEY and SVGAGI. The CDR3 region is CASSYSGYPPYEQYF. CDR3 DNA: TGTGCCAGCAGTTACTCGGGATACCCCCCCTACGAGCAGTACTTC.

This clonotype was seen many times. The V gene is TRBV10-2, the J gene TRBJ2-7; the D gene is possibly TRBD2 (6 bases). CDR1 and CDR2 from the germline V gene are WSHSY and SAAADI. This CDR3 comprises 13 residues. V gave up 7 bases and J gave up 3 bases, with 13 bases separating them. This chain's CDR3 is CASIGQGLYEQYF. CDR3 bases: TGCGCCAGCATTGGGCAGGGACTCTACGAGCAGTACTTC.

This chain connects TRBV6-1 to TRBJ2-5; TRBD1 matches 8 bases. Trimming at V came to 5 bases and at J to 2 bases, leaving 4 bases not matched to a gene. This CDR3 contains 14 residues. Germline assignment: CDR1 MNHNS and CDR2 SASEGT. CDR3 residues: CASSLTGEQETQYF. As DNA, the CDR3 is TGTGCCAGCAGTCTGACAGGGGAGCAAGAGACCCAGTACTTC.